The text below deals with one T cell receptor beta chain. This CDR3 has 14 amino acids. Germline V CDR1 and CDR2: SGHRS, YFSETQ. V was trimmed by 4 bases and J by 0 bases, leaving 7 bases between them. This entry is derived from a study of blood T cell repertoires in COVID-19. Background on the study: Samples of COVID-19 (acute and convalescent) were obtained from the United States, Italy and Spain. From T cells, B-cell-depleted T cells, or PBMCs came the material, which was cDNA or gDNA.

Source study methods: Amplification with reference gene primers provided the estimates of nucleated cell counts. The data were produced by immunoSEQ multiplex PCR, yet TCRdb's version contains in-frame clones alone and is incomplete. V, J and clone size are those of that table, while D and trimming were read from the DNA. The profile shows fewer than 300,000 clones, roughly 80% of them singletons. This TCR was recovered from a human donor with COVID-19, enrolled during active disease. The donor label of this sample is uncertain. Sequenced: peripheral blood. The J gene is TRBJ1-4, the V gene TRBV5-1; D unclear. The CDR3 region is CASSVTATNEKLFF. In DNA, the CDR3 is TGCGCCAGCAGCGTCACTGCAACTAATGAAAAACTGTTTTTT.